Listed below are T cell receptor beta chains from one sample, sequenced in a study of T cell responses to AZD1222 COVID-19 vaccine. Method: immunoSEQ multiplex PCR; TCRdb's copy keeps in-frame clones and lacks some. This sample has under 150,000 clones, with 80% to 90% found just once. The sequencing here drew on peripheral blood, taken on day 0 of AZD1222 vaccination. These receptors originate from an adult in good health. CDR3s include the opening cysteine and the closing phenylalanine or tryptophan. D genes are given only for firm matches. Part of the rows lack a size; the others show once, few, many or a class for expanded clones.

size: once; V: TRBV6-6; J: TRBJ1-3; D: -; DNA: TGTGCCAGTACGATTGGGGGCTACTCTGGAAACACCATATATTTT; CDR3: CASTIGGYSGNTIYF
size: -; V: TRBV4-3; J: TRBJ1-2; D: -; DNA: TGCGCCAGCAGCCAAGATCGGGCGAGGGGGGCGAGAAACTATGGCTACACCTTC; CDR3: CASSQDRARGARNYGYTF
size: -; V: TRBV3-1/TRBV3-2; J: TRBJ1-2; D: -; DNA: TGTGCCAGCAGCCAAGGACAGCTACTCTATGGCTACACCTTC; CDR3: CASSQGQLLYGYTF
size: -; V: TRBV9; J: TRBJ1-4; D: -; DNA: TGTGCCAGCAGCGTAGGGGTAGGCGTCACTTTTGCTAATGAAAAACTGTTTTTT; CDR3: CASSVGVGVTFANEKLFF
size: -; V: TRBV7-9; J: TRBJ2-7; D: -; DNA: TGTGCCAGCAGCTCCGGCCCCTCCGAGCAGTACTTC; CDR3: CASSSGPSEQYF
size: -; V: TRBV5-1; J: TRBJ2-3; D: TRBD2; DNA: TGCGCCAGCAGCTCCGGACTAGCGGGGGGGCGCGATACGCAGTATTTT; CDR3: CASSSGLAGGRDTQYF
size: -; V: TRBV30; J: TRBJ1-2; D: TRBD1; DNA: TGTGCCTGGAGTGAGGACAGGGCGAATGGCTACACCTTC; CDR3: CAWSEDRANGYTF
size: -; V: TRBV27; J: TRBJ2-1; D: -; DNA: TGTGCCAGCAGTTTACGTGGGAGGTACAATGAGCAGCTCTTC; CDR3: CASSLRGRYNEQLF
size: -; V: TRBV19; J: TRBJ1-1; D: -; DNA: TGTGCCAGTGCTATACAGGTGAACACTGAAGCTTTCTTT; CDR3: CASAIQVNTEAFF
size: -; V: TRBV2; J: TRBJ1-2; D: -; DNA: TGTGCCAGCAGTGAAGGTCAGCAATATGGCTACACCTTC; CDR3: CASSEGQQYGYTF
size: -; V: TRBV29-1; J: TRBJ1-1; D: -; DNA: TGCAGCGTTGAAAGCTGGGGAGGGGAAATGAACACTGAAGCTTTCTTT; CDR3: CSVESWGGEMNTEAFF
size: -; V: TRBV11-3; J: TRBJ2-7; D: TRBD2; DNA: TGTGCCAGCAGCTTAAGCCCTCCGGGACTAGCCGAGCAGTACTTC; CDR3: CASSLSPPGLAEQYF
size: -; V: TRBV11-2; J: TRBJ2-7; D: -; DNA: TGTGCCAGCAGCTTAGTCAATAAACCCTACGAGCAGTACTTC; CDR3: CASSLVNKPYEQYF
size: -; V: TRBV6-5; J: TRBJ2-3; D: TRBD2; DNA: TGTGCCAGCAGTTACTCGCGGGGGAGCACAGATACGCAGTATTTT; CDR3: CASSYSRGSTDTQYF
size: once; V: TRBV10-3; J: TRBJ1-5; D: -; DNA: TGTGCCACCTACGAGGGGGAGAGCAATCAGCCCCAGCATTTT; CDR3: CATYEGESNQPQHF
size: -; V: TRBV5-1; J: TRBJ1-1; D: -; DNA: TGCGCCAGCGGAACTAATCTAGCAGCTTTCTTT; CDR3: CASGTNLAAFF
size: -; V: TRBV18; J: TRBJ2-5; D: TRBD1; DNA: TGTGCCAGCTCACCGCAGGGACAGTTGCAAGAGACCCAGTACTTC; CDR3: CASSPQGQLQETQYF
size: -; V: TRBV6-5; J: TRBJ1-4; D: -; DNA: TGTGCCAGCAGGCTCGCCCGGGGGAATGTAGAAAAACTGTTTTTT; CDR3: CASRLARGNVEKLFF
size: -; V: TRBV4-1; J: TRBJ2-7; D: -; DNA: TGCGCCAGCAGCCAAGGTTGGAGGGTAGAGACCTACGAGCAGTACTTC; CDR3: CASSQGWRVETYEQYF
size: -; V: TRBV4-2; J: TRBJ2-1; D: -; DNA: TGTGCCAGCAGCCAAGAACGCGGGACGTACAATGAGCAGTTCTTC; CDR3: CASSQERGTYNEQFF
size: -; V: TRBV9; J: TRBJ1-5; D: -; DNA: TGTGCCAGCAGCGTATGGGAGGGCGGACAGCCCCAGCATTTT; CDR3: CASSVWEGGQPQHF
size: -; V: TRBV18; J: TRBJ1-5; D: -; DNA: TGTGCCAGCTCACCCGCCTTAAGTACGGTCGGCAATCAGCCCCAGCATTTT; CDR3: CASSPALSTVGNQPQHF
size: -; V: TRBV6-2/TRBV6-3; J: TRBJ1-5; D: TRBD1; DNA: TGTGCCAGCACCCCGGGACAGGGAATGGGTCAGCCCCAGCATTTT; CDR3: CASTPGQGMGQPQHF
size: -; V: TRBV2; J: TRBJ2-2; D: TRBD2; DNA: TGTGCCAGCAGTGAATGGACGGCAGGGAGGGACGGGGAGCTGTTTTTT; CDR3: CASSEWTAGRDGELFF
size: once; V: TRBV20-1; J: TRBJ1-1; D: -; DNA: TGCAGTGCTATGACAGGTTGGGAAGCTTTCTTT; CDR3: CSAMTGWEAFF
size: many; V: TRBV7-9; J: TRBJ2-1; D: -; DNA: TGTGCCAGCAGCTTAGATCAAGGATACTCCTACAATGAGCAGTTCTTC; CDR3: CASSLDQGYSYNEQFF
size: -; V: TRBV5-8; J: TRBJ1-5; D: -; DNA: TGTGCCAGCAGCTTAGGGGTTTGGGGTTGGGATGGCAATCAGCCCCAGCATTTT; CDR3: CASSLGVWGWDGNQPQHF
size: -; V: TRBV12-3/TRBV12-4; J: TRBJ2-7; D: -; DNA: TGTGCCAGCAGTTTAGCGGGGATCGGCGAGCAGTACTTC; CDR3: CASSLAGIGEQYF
size: -; V: TRBV7-3; J: TRBJ2-3; D: -; DNA: TGTGCCAGCAGCTTATATATCTGGGATACGCAGTATTTT; CDR3: CASSLYIWDTQYF
size: -; V: TRBV21-1; J: TRBJ2-1; D: -; DNA: TGTGCCAGCGGTGGAGACCTTAGGAGCTCCTACAATGAGCAGTTCTTC; CDR3: CASGGDLRSSYNEQFF
size: few; V: TRBV30; J: TRBJ1-2; D: -; DNA: TGTGCCTGGATCGGCAGTTTGAGGCCCTATGGCTACACCTTC; CDR3: CAWIGSLRPYGYTF
size: -; V: TRBV6-2/TRBV6-3; J: TRBJ2-3; D: TRBD1; DNA: TGTGCCAGCAGTTACTCAGGGACAGGGTCCCAAGGCACAGATACGCAGTATTTT; CDR3: CASSYSGTGSQGTDTQYF
size: -; V: TRBV18; J: TRBJ1-1; D: -; DNA: TGTGCCAGCTCACCATCAATAGGGGGAGCTTTCTTT; CDR3: CASSPSIGGAFF
size: few; V: TRBV7-9; J: TRBJ2-5; D: TRBD1; DNA: TGTGCCAGCAGCTTATTGGACAGGTTACTTCAAGAGACCCAGTACTTC; CDR3: CASSLLDRLLQETQYF
size: -; V: TRBV7-2; J: TRBJ2-5; D: -; DNA: TGTGCCAGCAGCGCCCAAGCTACTCGTCCGTTCGAGACCCAGTACTTC; CDR3: CASSAQATRPFETQYF
size: -; V: TRBV28; J: TRBJ1-3; D: TRBD1; DNA: TGTGCCAGCGGGACAGCTGGAAACACCATATATTTT; CDR3: CASGTAGNTIYF
size: once; V: TRBV7-8; J: TRBJ2-1; D: TRBD2; DNA: TGTGCCACCCAGCTTTTCCCCCCAGCGGGGTTGGGCAATGAGCAGTTCTTC; CDR3: CATQLFPPAGLGNEQFF
size: -; V: TRBV6-5; J: TRBJ1-4; D: -; DNA: TGTGCCAGCAGCCCCGGGCCCGCGGATGAAAAACTGTTTTTT; CDR3: CASSPGPADEKLFF
size: -; V: TRBV9; J: TRBJ2-6; D: -; DNA: TGTGCCAGCAGCGGAGTTAGCTCTGGGGCCAACGTCCTGACTTTC; CDR3: CASSGVSSGANVLTF
size: -; V: TRBV7-9; J: TRBJ1-6; D: -; DNA: TGTGCCAGCAGCTGGGGGGGCAGGTCACCCCTCCACTTT; CDR3: CASSWGGRSPLHF
size: -; V: TRBV19; J: TRBJ2-7; D: -; DNA: TGTGCCAGTAGTAAGCGGACGCAAGGCACCCGGGCCTACGAGCAGTACTTC; CDR3: CASSKRTQGTRAYEQYF
size: -; V: TRBV5-1; J: TRBJ2-2; D: -; DNA: TGCGCCAGCAGCTTGGGTGGGGGGCTGCGGACCGGGGAGCTGTTTTTT; CDR3: CASSLGGGLRTGELFF
size: -; V: TRBV27; J: TRBJ1-2; D: -; DNA: TGTGCCAGCAGTTTTCGTGGGGAGGGCCCGTATGGCTACACCTTC; CDR3: CASSFRGEGPYGYTF
size: -; V: TRBV9; J: TRBJ2-2; D: -; DNA: TGTGCCAGCAGCATTAGCCCCGGGGGATACACCGGGGAGCTGTTTTTT; CDR3: CASSISPGGYTGELFF
size: -; V: TRBV2; J: TRBJ1-6; D: TRBD1; DNA: TGTGCCAGCAGTCTACAGGGGCGCTTGAATTCACCCCTCCACTTT; CDR3: CASSLQGRLNSPLHF
size: -; V: TRBV5-1; J: TRBJ1-4; D: TRBD1; DNA: TGCGCCAGCAGCTTGCCCGGGACAGGGGGACGAGAAAAACTGTTTTTT; CDR3: CASSLPGTGGREKLFF
size: once; V: TRBV14; J: TRBJ2-7; D: -; DNA: TGTGCCAGCAGCCAAGAACGCGGGTCCTACGAGCAGTACTTC; CDR3: CASSQERGSYEQYF
size: -; V: TRBV27; J: TRBJ1-1; D: TRBD1; DNA: TGTGCCAGCAGTTTCCGGACAGGGGGCATCGCTGAAGCTTTCTTT; CDR3: CASSFRTGGIAEAFF
size: once; V: TRBV5-1; J: TRBJ1-2; D: TRBD1; DNA: TGCGCCAGCAGCTCCGACAGGGCCGGTGGCTACACCTTC; CDR3: CASSSDRAGGYTF
size: -; V: TRBV6-2/TRBV6-3; J: TRBJ1-1; D: -; DNA: TGTGCCAGCAGTCGGAGCATAAAGGACACTGAAGCTTTCTTT; CDR3: CASSRSIKDTEAFF
size: -; V: TRBV6-5; J: TRBJ1-1; D: -; DNA: TGTGCCAGCAGTTACAGCGGGGTATCGTACACTGAAGCTTTCTTT; CDR3: CASSYSGVSYTEAFF
size: -; V: TRBV13; J: TRBJ2-1; D: TRBD1; DNA: TGTGCCAGCAGCCAAGGACAGGGGGCAGAGAATGAGCAGTTCTTC; CDR3: CASSQGQGAENEQFF
size: -; V: TRBV27; J: TRBJ1-1; D: -; DNA: TGTGCCAGCAGTCTGGGGGCCACAGGGACGAACACTGAAGCTTTCTTT; CDR3: CASSLGATGTNTEAFF
size: -; V: TRBV6-5; J: TRBJ2-7; D: -; DNA: TGTGCCAGCAGTACCCCCTACGAGCAGTACTTC; CDR3: CASSTPYEQYF
size: once; V: TRBV7-6; J: TRBJ1-3; D: TRBD1; DNA: TGTGCCAGCAGCGATGGAGGGGGCCCGGACAGGGGGCCAGGAAACACCATATATTTT; CDR3: CASSDGGGPDRGPGNTIYF
size: once; V: TRBV7-8; J: TRBJ2-7; D: -; DNA: TGTGCCAGCAGCTTATCCCAGGGGGGCGAGCAGTACTTC; CDR3: CASSLSQGGEQYF
size: -; V: TRBV5-5; J: TRBJ2-7; D: TRBD1; DNA: TGTGCCAGCAGCGCGCGGTGGGACAGAACCCACGAGCAGTACTTC; CDR3: CASSARWDRTHEQYF
size: -; V: TRBV6-2/TRBV6-3; J: TRBJ2-7; D: -; DNA: TGTGCCAGCAGTTACTTAAATCCCGGGCGCCGAAGTTCCTACGAGCAGTACTTC; CDR3: CASSYLNPGRRSSYEQYF